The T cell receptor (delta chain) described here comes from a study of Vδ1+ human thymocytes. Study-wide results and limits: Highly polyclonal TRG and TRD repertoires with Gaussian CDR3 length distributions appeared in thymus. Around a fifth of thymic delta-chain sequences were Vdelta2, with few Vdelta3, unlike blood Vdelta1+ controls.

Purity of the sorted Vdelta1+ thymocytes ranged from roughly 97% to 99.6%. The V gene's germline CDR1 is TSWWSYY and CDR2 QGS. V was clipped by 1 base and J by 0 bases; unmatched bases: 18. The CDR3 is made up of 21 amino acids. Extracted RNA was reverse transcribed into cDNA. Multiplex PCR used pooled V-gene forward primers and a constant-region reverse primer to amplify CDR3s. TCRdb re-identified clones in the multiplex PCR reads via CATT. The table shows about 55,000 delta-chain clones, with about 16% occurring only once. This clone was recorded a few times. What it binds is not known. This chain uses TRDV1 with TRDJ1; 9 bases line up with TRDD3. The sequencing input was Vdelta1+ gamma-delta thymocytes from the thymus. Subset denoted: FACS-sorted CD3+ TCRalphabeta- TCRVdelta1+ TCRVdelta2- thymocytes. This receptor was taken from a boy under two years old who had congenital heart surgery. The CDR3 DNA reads TGTGCTCTTGGGGAACGAAGCCTACGCGGGGATACGCCGGCGTACACCGATAAACTCATCTTT. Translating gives CALGERSLRGDTPAYTDKLIF.